This T cell receptor (beta chain) was documented in a study of cytomegalovirus exposure and HLA in healthy donors. Vbeta (60) and Jbeta (13) primers were used in the PCR. Produced via immunoSEQ multiplex PCR; TCRdb's table is partial and in-frame only. Here the sample spans roughly 97,000 clones, less than 10% being singletons. A remark on this clone: Its target is unknown.

This CDR3 is 12 amino acids long. Trimming removed 5 bases at V and 5 bases at J, with 7 bases between. Germline V gene lookup returns CDR1 SGHTA and CDR2 FQGNSA. General study findings and limits: It was confirmed in vitro that a few of the CMV-associated chains were specific for CMV antigens.

Sample: PBMCs. This TCR was recovered from a man over 45 in good health and CMV-seropositive. The V and J genes are TRBV7-2 and TRBJ2-1; the D is unclear. The CDR3 loop reads CASSPVDNEQFF. The CDR3 DNA reads TGTGCCAGCAGCCCAGTTGACAATGAGCAGTTCTTC.